The T cell receptor beta chain described here comes from a study of blood T cells in healthy people across ages. Then a second PCR, running roughly 6 to 12 cycles, was carried out with a sample-barcoded 5' primer and a J-beta primer mix. TCRdb recomputed calls from the 5' RACE reads with MiXCR, one row per CDR3 protein. The sample carries 750,000 to 1,000,000 distinct CDR3 sequences, roughly 29% recorded once. At least 5.5 micrograms of total RNA were extracted per sample. This clonotype was seen at least ten times. CDR3 size: 11 residues. Trimming cost V 10 bases and J 0 bases; bases outside gene matches: 0. From germline, CDR1 is ENHRY and CDR2 SYGVKD. The data were also submitted as part of a second study, on T cells of mothers and their children.

The sequenced sample was blood. The sequence derives from a woman aged 40-49 years in good health. The chain links TRBV10-3 to TRBJ2-7; 7 bases match TRBD2. The CDR3 DNA reads as TGTGCCAGCGGGGGCTCCTACGAGCAGTACTTC. Its protein product is CASGGSYEQYF.